A single sample is the source of the 6 T cell receptor beta chains below, sequenced in a study of cytomegalovirus exposure and HLA in healthy donors. 60 Vbeta and 13 Jbeta primers were used in PCR. Only in-frame clones appear in the TCRdb table, and some are missing; sequencing was by immunoSEQ multiplex PCR. The data show tens of thousands of clones, with roughly 80% seen just once and approximately 7.6% held by the top ten. What was sequenced was PBMCs. The source of these receptors is a man aged 30-40 years in good health and CMV-seropositive.

The chain links TRBV11-3 to TRBJ2-3; D remains ambiguous. The CDR3 has 14 amino acids. Germline lookup yields CDR1 SGHNT and CDR2 YENEEA. V was clipped by 2 bases and J by 2 bases, with 8 bases between them. The CDR3 sequence is CASSLTVSTDTQYF. The CDR3 DNA reads TGTGCCAGCAGCTTAACTGTTTCCACAGATACGCAGTATTTT.

This rearrangement joins TRBV30 to TRBJ2-1; 11 bases map to TRBD2. This CDR3 has 16 amino acids. The junction had 7 bases not matched to a gene; V was cut back by 1 base and J by 5 bases. Germline CDR1 and CDR2: GTSNPN and SVGIG (reference sequence). The CDR3 sequence is CAWSDSASGGNNEQFF. The CDR3 region has the DNA TGTGCCTGGAGTGACTCGGCTAGCGGGGGGAACAATGAGCAGTTCTTC.

The chain carries TRBV4-1 and TRBJ1-6; 7 nucleotides agree with TRBD1. CDR1 and CDR2 (germline): MGHRA, YSYEKL. Germline trimming cut 6 bases from V and 4 bases from J; bases unmatched to any gene: 3. This CDR3 has 14 amino acids. CDR3 in amino acids: CASRTGQYNSPLHF. The CDR3 nucleotides read TGCGCCAGCAGGACGGGACAGTATAATTCACCCCTCCACTTT.

The chain uses TRBV11-2 and TRBJ2-3; 10 bases match TRBD2. The CDR3 runs 16 residues. Germline V gives CDR1 SGHAT, CDR2 FQNNGV. The J segment lost 2 bases and the V segment lost 1 base, leaving 3 bases of the junction unmatched. CDR3 in amino acids: CASSLGAGGNTDTQYF. For the CDR3, the DNA is TGTGCCAGCAGCTTAGGAGCGGGGGGGAACACAGATACGCAGTATTTT. Supplemented by reference TRBV11-2 and TRBJ2-3, the full variable domain reads EAGVAQSPRYKIIEKRQSVAFWCNPISGHATLYWYQQILGQGPKLLIQFQNNGVVDDSQLPKDRFSAERLKGVDSTLKIQPAKLEDSAVYLCASSLGAGGNTDTQYFGPGTRLTVL.

The chain is built from TRBV7-3 and TRBJ1-4, with D hard to call. This CDR3 comprises 15 residues. CDR1 is SGHTA, CDR2 FQGTGA, per germline. Trimming took off 2 bases at V and 8 bases at J, with 15 bases between the two ends. The CDR3 region is CASSLGAGNLEKLFF. DNA for the CDR3: TGTGCCAGCAGCTTAGGCGCAGGCAATTTGGAAAAACTGTTTTTT.

A few counts support this clone. J is TRBJ2-3 and V is TRBV19, with D unresolved. Germline assignment: CDR1 LNHDA and CDR2 SQIVND (reference sequence). Between the trimmed V and J ends, which lost 5 bases and 2 bases, there was a span of 2 bases. The CDR3 covers 11 residues. CDR3 DNA: TGTGCCAGTAGTCTCACAGATACGCAGTATTTT. Translation: CASSLTDTQYF. Filled out from reference TRBV19 and TRBJ2-3, the complete variable domain reads DGGITQSPKYLFRKEGQNVTLSCEQNLNHDAMYWYRQDPGQGLRLIYYSQIVNDFQKGDIAEGYSVSREKKESFPLTVTSAQKNPTAFYLCASSLTDTQYFGPGTRLTVL.